This T cell receptor beta chain was found in a study of Ad26.COV2.S vaccination and SARS-CoV-2 variants. For the study at large: The study gave Ad26.COV2.S intramuscularly, once or twice 56 days apart.

Assay used: immunoSEQ multiplex PCR; TCRdb lists only in-frame clones, some missing. The sample holds about 330,000 clones, roughly 90% seen once. Specified treatment: 19 received Ad26.COV2.S at low or high dose, single or two shots; about 5 received placebo; per-sample allocation not given. Vaccine and placebo recipients were sampled on day 63 after the first injection. On this clone: Its matching antigen is unknown.

CDR1 is MNHEY and CDR2 is SVGEGT in the germline V gene. The CDR3 is made up of 19 amino acids. The junction had 22 bases not matched to a gene; V was cut back by 2 bases and J by 8 bases. Study findings and constraints: Total responses of T cells may have been underestimated by the analyses of TCR breadth and depth.

The V call is TRBV6-2 or TRBV6-3, the J call TRBJ1-2; 8 positions match TRBD1. The sequence was obtained from a person aged 18-65 years who received the Ad26.COV2.S COVID-19 vaccine or a placebo. This material consisted of peripheral blood, taken in a trial of Ad26.COV2.S vaccine versus placebo. The CDR3 reads CASSYGGIRDRNFVRGYTF. Here the CDR3 DNA reads TGTGCCAGCAGTTACGGGGGGATCCGGGACAGGAACTTTGTGAGAGGCTACACCTTC.